The following is a T cell receptor beta chain sequence with its context. Its target is unknown. V lost 0 bases and J lost 5, with 10 bases in between. CDR3 size: 14 residues. Germline V CDR1 and CDR2: MNHEY, SVGAGI. Negatively enriched CD4+ T cells were divided by CD45RA into naive and memory. This sample is drawn from a study of shared clonotypes between healthy human individuals. Study-wide results and limits: Generally, naive subsets came out with larger estimated richness than memory subsets. Blood was the only sampled material, and tissue repertoires likely differ.

TCRdb's table, derived via immunoSEQ multiplex PCR, lists solely in-frame clones and lacks some. The table has over 400,000 clones, roughly 95% seen once; the top ten hold 0.05% to 0.07%. The chain carries TRBV6-5 and TRBJ2-5; D gene uncertain. The clonotype was recovered from a woman between 25 and 40 years old in good health. What was sequenced was naive CD4+ T cells sorted from blood. Indicated subset: CD45RA+ positively selected. CDR3 in amino acids: CASSYSPVGETQYF. As DNA, the CDR3 is TGTGCCAGCAGTTACTCGCCGGTCGGGGAGACCCAGTACTTC.